This T cell receptor (beta chain) was identified during a study of CD8 T cells in Susac syndrome. CD8+ and CD4+ T cells from blood underwent TCR beta sequencing, which was carried out in a high-throughput format. The multiple sclerosis control group was made up of treatment-naive patients with stable or active relapsing-remitting disease. Both CD4+ and CD8+ T cells were negatively isolated, and TEMRA cells underwent FACS enrichment. Reverse transcription used about 0.45 to 1 ug RNA and random hexamers. Amplification of TCR beta CDR3 by immunoSEQ multiplex PCR spanned 54 Vbeta and 13 Jbeta. TCRdb itself ran the immunoSEQ multiplex PCR reads through MiXCR, one entry per CDR3 protein. Of 200,000 to 250,000 distinct CDR3 sequences detected, around 93% appear once; the ten largest clones hold approximately 0.082%. Germline-derived CDR1 and CDR2 are GTSNPN and SVGIG (reference sequence). V gave up 8 bases and J gave up 2 bases; unmatched junction bases: 2. The CDR3 sequence is 11 residues long.

What was sequenced was CD4+ T cells from PBMCs. The V gene is TRBV30, the J gene TRBJ2-5; 7 bases line up with TRBD1. This receptor was taken from a human donor with multiple sclerosis. The CDR3 here is CARGQQETQYF. For the CDR3, the DNA is TGTGCCCGGGGACAGCAAGAGACCCAGTACTTC.